These 6 T cell receptor beta chains originate from one sample sequenced in a study of technical replicates of blood from several donors. The data were produced by immunoSEQ multiplex PCR, yet TCRdb's version contains in-frame clones alone and is incomplete. Of approximately 70,000 clones listed, 95% to 98% were seen once; the top ten hold around 0.16%. Sequenced input: T cells isolated from PBMCs. Source of these receptors: a human donor in good health.

The chain recombines TRBV5-1 with TRBJ2-3, with 14 bases that match TRBD2. Germline V lookup: CDR1 SGHRS, CDR2 YFSETQ. This CDR3 is 17 amino acids long. J was trimmed by 4 bases and V by 4 bases; bases with no gene match: 8. DNA for the CDR3: TGCGCCAGCAGCCACCCCGGACTAGCGGGAGGTGCAGATACGCAGTATTTT. As protein: CASSHPGLAGGADTQYF.

The genes are TRBV19 and TRBJ1-5; tentatively, D is TRBD1 (5 bases). CDR1 is LNHDA, CDR2 SQIVND, per germline (reference sequence). The V gene lost 3 bases and the J gene lost 6 bases, with 9 bases spanning the gap. CDR3 length equals 13 residues. CDR3: CASSIRASQPQHF. In DNA, the CDR3 is TGTGCCAGTAGTATCAGGGCGAGTCAGCCCCAGCATTTT.

This chain connects TRBV5-4 to TRBJ2-1; possible D gene TRBD2, 6 bases. Germline CDR1 reads SGHNT; CDR2 reads YYREEE (reference sequence). The CDR3 runs to 14 residues. V gave up 3 bases and J gave up 9 bases, with 16 bases separating them. CDR3 loop: CASSSNRQGGEQFF. The CDR3 DNA sequence: TGTGCCAGCAGCTCAAACCGCCAGGGAGGTGAGCAGTTCTTC.

The rearrangement joins TRBV30 to TRBJ1-1; D is perhaps TRBD1 (6 bases). The germline gives CDR1 GTSNPN, CDR2 SVGIG (reference sequence). This CDR3 comprises 14 residues. V was cut by 4 bases and J by 11 bases, with 23 bases left in between. The CDR3 here is CAWMGALEGREAFF. CDR3 nucleotides: TGTGCCTGGATGGGGGCCTTGGAAGGGAGGGAGGCTTTCTTT.

J is TRBJ2-3 and V is TRBV7-9; 9 positions agree with TRBD1. CDR3 size: 16 residues. The V and J ends lost 5 bases and 0 bases, in that order; junction bases with no gene match: 6. Germline loops: CDR1 SEHNR, CDR2 FQNEAQ (reference sequence). The CDR3 is CASSLRTGASTDTQYF. For the CDR3, the DNA is TGTGCCAGCAGCCTGAGGACAGGGGCAAGCACAGATACGCAGTATTTT. Full variable domain (outside the CDR3, taken from reference TRBV7-9 and TRBJ2-3): DTGVSQNPRHKITKRGQNVTFRCDPISEHNRLYWYRQTLGQGPEFLTYFQNEAQLEKSRLLSDRFSAERPKGSFSTLEIQRTEQGDSAMYLCASSLRTGASTDTQYFGPGTRLTVL.

This chain connects TRBV19 to TRBJ2-7; the D is unclear. This CDR3 is 13 amino acids long. Trimming stripped 6 bases from V and 2 bases from J, with 11 bases between. Germline V CDR1 and CDR2: LNHDA, SQIVND (reference sequence). The DNA of the CDR3 is TGTGCCAGTAGCCCGACTGAGGCCTACGAGCAGTACTTC. Amino acids: CASSPTEAYEQYF.